A selection of T cell receptor beta chains follows, all from one sample in a study of shared clonotypes between healthy human individuals. Using immunoSEQ multiplex PCR, the repertoire was profiled, and TCRdb retains in-frame clones only, with some absent. The profile shows about 2 million clones, roughly 94% of them singletons. The sequencing sample was made of naive CD8+ T cells sorted from blood. Source of these receptors: a young man in good health. Each CDR3 is given with its conserved first and last residue. D genes are given only for firm matches. Some rows have no size entry. The others give once, few or many, or a class for an expanded clone.

J: TRBJ2-7; D: .; size: .; V: TRBV7-7; CDR3: CASSWEKGYEQYF; DNA: TGTGCTAGCAGCTGGGAGAAGGGCTACGAGCAGTACTTC
J: TRBJ2-7; D: .; size: .; V: TRBV10-1; CDR3: CASSDPGHQKDEQYF; DNA: TGCGCCAGCAGTGATCCGGGACACCAAAAGGACGAGCAGTACTTC
J: TRBJ1-6; D: .; size: .; V: TRBV7-9; CDR3: CASSFRDLGVDSPLHF; DNA: TGTGCCAGCAGCTTCAGGGATCTAGGAGTGGATTCACCCCTCCACTTT
J: TRBJ2-2; D: .; size: .; V: TRBV9; CDR3: CASSVTATGELFF; DNA: TGTGCCAGCAGCGTTACAGCCACCGGGGAGCTGTTTTTT
J: TRBJ2-1; D: .; size: .; V: TRBV7-9; CDR3: CASSFENYNEQFF; DNA: TGTGCCAGCAGCTTCGAGAACTACAATGAGCAGTTCTTC
J: TRBJ2-5; D: TRBD2; size: .; V: TRBV4-3; CDR3: CASSQVVSGLEDPETQYF; DNA: TGCGCCAGCAGCCAAGTCGTTTCGGGACTAGAAGATCCCGAGACCCAGTACTTC
J: TRBJ2-7; D: TRBD2; size: .; V: TRBV5-5; CDR3: CASNPAGALSSYEQYF; DNA: TGTGCCAGCAACCCAGCGGGAGCCCTAAGCTCCTACGAGCAGTACTTC
J: TRBJ1-1; D: TRBD1; size: once; V: TRBV7-9; CDR3: CASSLGTVNTEAFF; DNA: TGTGCCAGCAGCCTCGGGACAGTGAACACTGAAGCTTTCTTT
J: TRBJ1-4; D: .; size: .; V: TRBV30; CDR3: CAWSPPGAVEKLFF; DNA: TGTGCCTGGAGTCCTCCAGGGGCCGTTGAAAAACTGTTTTTT
J: TRBJ2-1; D: TRBD2; size: .; V: TRBV19; CDR3: CASTLAGLSSYNEQFF; DNA: TGTGCCAGCACACTAGCGGGTTTAAGCTCCTACAATGAGCAGTTCTTC
J: TRBJ1-2; D: .; size: .; V: TRBV7-2; CDR3: CASSFITGYGYTF; DNA: TGTGCCAGCAGCTTCATCACAGGGTATGGCTACACCTTC
J: TRBJ1-5; D: .; size: .; V: TRBV19; CDR3: CASSISGLTDSNQPQHF; DNA: TGTGCCAGTAGTATAAGCGGTCTGACAGATAGCAATCAGCCCCAGCATTTT
J: TRBJ2-1; D: .; size: .; V: TRBV13; CDR3: CASSGHREGEQFF; DNA: TGTGCCAGCAGCGGGCACAGGGAGGGTGAGCAGTTCTTC
J: TRBJ1-2; D: TRBD1; size: .; V: TRBV6-4; CDR3: CASLVHWTGYGYTF; DNA: TGTGCCAGCTTAGTACACTGGACAGGCTATGGCTACACCTTC
J: TRBJ2-1; D: TRBD2; size: .; V: TRBV29-1; CDR3: CSMGLAASYNEQFF; DNA: TGCAGCATGGGACTAGCGGCCTCCTACAATGAGCAGTTCTTC
J: TRBJ2-7; D: TRBD2; size: .; V: TRBV6-6; CDR3: CASSYPDSGGTYEQYF; DNA: TGTGCCAGCAGTTACCCCGACTCCGGGGGGACCTACGAGCAGTACTTC
J: TRBJ2-7; D: TRBD1; size: .; V: TRBV28; CDR3: CASSQFPGQGKSYEQYF; DNA: TGTGCCAGCAGTCAGTTCCCGGGACAGGGGAAATCCTACGAGCAGTACTTC
J: TRBJ1-2; D: .; size: .; V: TRBV27; CDR3: CASSLRDGNYGYTF; DNA: TGTGCCAGCAGTTTAAGGGACGGAAACTATGGCTACACCTTC
J: TRBJ2-7; D: .; size: .; V: TRBV6-1; CDR3: CASSERGAAVDYEQYF; DNA: TGTGCCAGCAGTGAAAGAGGGGCAGCCGTTGACTACGAGCAGTACTTC
J: TRBJ2-5; D: TRBD1; size: once; V: TRBV7-8; CDR3: CASSPRTGTREETQYF; DNA: TGTGCCAGCAGCCCACGGACAGGGACGAGGGAAGAGACCCAGTACTTC
J: TRBJ2-2; D: .; size: .; V: TRBV4-1; CDR3: CASSQDGPTSPGELFF; DNA: TGCGCCAGCAGCCAAGATGGGCCGACTAGTCCCGGGGAGCTGTTTTTT
J: TRBJ2-6; D: TRBD2; size: .; V: TRBV28; CDR3: CASSLRLAVLGANVLTF; DNA: TGTGCCAGCAGTCTTCGACTAGCGGTTCTTGGGGCCAACGTCCTGACTTTC
J: TRBJ2-7; D: TRBD1; size: .; V: TRBV19; CDR3: CATTGGDEQYF; DNA: TGTGCCACCACAGGGGGCGACGAGCAGTACTTC
J: TRBJ1-2; D: .; size: .; V: TRBV7-6; CDR3: CASSGRGAPDGTVDGYTF; DNA: TGTGCCAGCAGCGGGCGCGGGGCCCCTGACGGGACCGTTGATGGGTACACCTTC
J: TRBJ2-7; D: .; size: .; V: TRBV4-3; CDR3: CASSQLSGGDRYEQYF; DNA: TGCGCCAGCAGCCAGCTCTCTGGGGGAGACCGCTACGAGCAGTACTTC
J: TRBJ1-2; D: .; size: .; V: TRBV5-8; CDR3: CASLSGYTF; DNA: TGTGCCAGCCTTTCTGGCTACACCTTC
J: TRBJ2-7; D: TRBD2; size: once; V: TRBV19; CDR3: CASSSPAGGPFEQYF; DNA: TGTGCCAGTAGTTCCCCCGCGGGAGGGCCCTTCGAGCAGTACTTC
J: TRBJ1-2; D: TRBD1; size: .; V: TRBV28; CDR3: CASSYRTGPVFGYTF; DNA: TGTGCCAGCAGTTACCGGACAGGACCTGTATTTGGCTACACCTTC
J: TRBJ2-7; D: .; size: .; V: TRBV4-1; CDR3: CASSQDLGGVLYEQYF; DNA: TGCGCCAGCAGCCAAGATTTGGGAGGAGTCCTCTACGAGCAGTACTTC
J: TRBJ2-2; D: TRBD2; size: .; V: TRBV9; CDR3: CASSGGLAGNTGELFF; DNA: TGTGCCAGCAGCGGGGGACTAGCGGGGAACACCGGGGAGCTGTTTTTT
J: TRBJ2-7; D: TRBD1; size: .; V: TRBV4-3; CDR3: CASSQGQGLRNYEQYF; DNA: TGCGCCAGCAGCCAAGGACAGGGCCTTCGGAACTACGAGCAGTACTTC
J: TRBJ1-1; D: .; size: .; V: TRBV27; CDR3: CASLQTVNTEAFF; DNA: TGTGCCAGCCTTCAGACAGTGAACACTGAAGCTTTCTTT
J: TRBJ2-3; D: .; size: .; V: TRBV2; CDR3: CASSEFLSSSTDTQYF; DNA: TGTGCCAGCAGTGAATTCTTATCTTCCAGCACAGATACGCAGTATTTT
J: TRBJ2-7; D: TRBD1; size: .; V: TRBV4-3; CDR3: CASSQVQGARYEQYF; DNA: TGCGCCAGCAGCCAAGTCCAGGGGGCGAGGTACGAGCAGTACTTC